The present entry profiles one T cell receptor beta chain with its context. This sample was taken from a study of blood T cell repertoires in COVID-19. The wider study: The cDNA or gDNA used as material had been derived from T cells, B-cell-depleted T cells, or PBMCs.

V dropped 0 bases and J dropped 5 bases, with 9 bases sitting between them. The CDR3 consists of 15 residues. CDR1 and CDR2 (germline): SGHDT, YYEEEE. Recruits, aged roughly 18 to 95 years, lived in 20 to 30 US areas. Sequenced by immunoSEQ multiplex PCR; TCRdb stores in-frame clones only, minus some. The sample has around 250,000 clones; about 88% are singletons. The sample taken for sequencing was PBMCs or T cells enriched from blood (not recorded which). This receptor was obtained from a woman aged 50 to 60 who had recovered from COVID-19. The chain joins TRBV5-6 to TRBJ1-6; D is unresolved. CDR3 nucleotide sequence: TGTGCCAGCAGCTTGGGGCAGGCCAATAATTCACCCCTCCACTTT. Translated: CASSLGQANNSPLHF.